This T cell receptor (beta chain) was captured by sequencing in a study of T-cell memory formation after mild COVID-19. Study summary: Largely, TCR clusters stayed within a single donor. Findings and limits, study-wide: Clones that shrank (day 15 to 85) were balanced CD4/CD8, whereas later expanders leaned CD4+.

In regard to this clonotype: Its target is unknown.

The TCR alpha and TCR beta cDNA libraries, bearing sample barcodes and UMIs, were generated by 5'RACE using constant-segment primers. TCRdb ran MiXCR on the 5' RACE reads and lists one entry per CDR3 protein. The sample lists under 250,000 distinct CDR3 sequences, 10% to 13% occurring once. Between the trimmed V and J ends, which lost 3 bases and 9 bases, there was a span of 9 bases. There are 13 residues in the CDR3. Germline CDR1 and CDR2: SGHTA and FQGNSA. This receptor was obtained from a man younger than 35 who had mild COVID-19 (a few samples of this study predate the infection). Cell type and time point are not known. The material sequenced was PBMCs or a T cell subset sorted from them (not recorded which). V usage is TRBV7-2 and J usage is TRBJ1-6, with D possibly TRBD1 on 5 matching bases. This CDR3 reads CASSFGAPSPLHF. The DNA of the CDR3 is TGTGCCAGCAGCTTCGGGGCGCCTTCACCCCTCCACTTT. Full variable domain (rest looked up from reference TRBV7-2 and TRBJ1-6): GAGVSQSPSNKVTEKGKDVELRCDPISGHTALYWYRQSLGQGLEFLIYFQGNSAPDKSGLPSDRFSAERTGGSVSTLTIQRTQQEDSAVYLCASSFGAPSPLHFGNGTRLTVT.